The 31 T cell receptor beta chains in this list originate from one sample, sequenced in a study of blood T cells in healthy people across ages. A second PCR, run for roughly 7 to 12 cycles, used a sample-barcoded 5' primer plus a J-beta primer mix. TCRdb redid the calling of the 5' RACE reads with MiXCR, one entry per CDR3 protein. The sample has around 1,700,000 distinct CDR3 sequences; about 28% are singletons. Sequencing was performed on blood. The receptor set was obtained from a woman in her twenties or thirties in good health.

This clonotype was seen many times. The gene calls are TRBV7-6 and TRBJ2-3; D is ambiguous. Trimming took off 2 bases at V and 0 bases at J, with 9 bases between the two ends. The CDR3 covers 15 residues. Germline V CDR1 and CDR2: SGHVS, FNYEAQ. CDR3 loop: CASSLIYGSTDTQYF. The DNA for the CDR3 is TGTGCCAGCAGCTTAATATACGGGAGCACAGATACGCAGTATTTT.

This clonotype was observed a few times. The chain carries TRBV3-1 and TRBJ2-1; 9 nucleotides line up with TRBD2. The CDR3 runs to 16 residues. Looked up from germline, CDR1 is LGHDT and CDR2 is YNNKEL (reference sequence). V shed 2 bases and J 0 bases; nucleotides not matched to a gene: 2. As DNA, the CDR3 is TGTGCCAGCAGCCAACTAGCGGGACGCTCCTACAATGAGCAGTTCTTC. This encodes CASSQLAGRSYNEQFF.

This clonotype came up a few times. The junction and the germline gene differ at one end; a read error may be behind it. J is TRBJ2-3 and V is TRBV7-9; D might be TRBD2 (5 bases). The CDR3 extends over 15 amino acids. The germline V gene has CDR1 SEHNR and CDR2 FQNEAQ (reference sequence). This CDR3 reads CASAERSSGRDTRYF. The CDR3, as DNA: TGTGCCAGCGCCGAGAGATCCTCGGGAAGGGATACGCGGTATTTT.

This clonotype was counted a single time. One junction end does not reproduce the germline sequence, and a read error may be involved. V usage is TRBV15 and J usage is TRBJ1-5; TRBD1 might be the D (5 bases). The germline gives CDR1 LNHNV, CDR2 YYDKDF (reference sequence). The CDR3 extends over 14 amino acids. CDR3 nucleotide sequence: TGCGTCACCAGCGACCCCGGGGCGGGTCAGCCCCAGCATTTT. It encodes CVTSDPGAGQPQHF.

About this clonotype itself: This may come from a read error, since a much larger clone is one base off. V usage is TRBV4-3 and J usage is TRBJ2-5, with 9 bases matching TRBD2. The tail of the sequence fits TRBJ2-4 better, so the J call may be wrong. The CDR3 is made up of 16 amino acids. CDR1 and CDR2 (germline): LGHNA, YSLEER. The CDR3 sequence: CACSQGYAGGGDIQYF. The CDR3 DNA reads as TGCGCCTGCAGCCAAGGATATGCGGGAGGGGGAGACATTCAGTACTTC.

The chain combines TRBV3-1 with TRBJ2-5; D ambiguous. The CDR3 contains 13 residues. V was trimmed by 5 bases and J by 5 bases, leaving 12 bases between them. Germline values: CDR1 LGHDT, CDR2 YNNKEL (reference sequence). DNA of the CDR3: TGTGCCAGCAGCTTTATAGACTTGGAGACCCAGTACTTC. Amino acids: CASSFIDLETQYF.

V usage is TRBV20-1 and J usage is TRBJ2-6; TRBD1 is a possible D gene (6 bases). CDR1 is DFQATT, CDR2 SNEGSKA, per germline (reference sequence). The V end was cut by 6 bases, the J end by 5 bases, with 20 bases between. There are 16 residues in the CDR3. The CDR3 DNA sequence: TGCAGTGCGTACCCGGGACAACTGTCCAGGGCCAACGTCCTGACTTTC. The encoded protein is CSAYPGQLSRANVLTF.

This clonotype was observed many times. The chain carries TRBV7-2 and TRBJ2-7, with TRBD2 identical over 9 bases. This CDR3 is 16 amino acids long. Germline V gives CDR1 SGHTA, CDR2 FQGNSA. Trimming took 0 bases from V and 6 from J; bases not matched to a gene: 9. The CDR3 nucleotides are TGTGCCAGCAGCTTAGCGCCTAGCGGGACATCCCTCGAGCAGTACTTC. Translation: CASSLAPSGTSLEQYF.

The chain has TRBV28 and TRBJ2-7; D might be TRBD1 (5 bases). This CDR3 has 15 amino acids. The V gene's germline CDR1 is MDHEN and CDR2 SYDVKM. The V end was cut by 2 bases, the J end by 2 bases, with 13 bases between. The DNA of the CDR3 is TGTGCCAGCAGTTTAAGGGTGGGGCAGACCTACGAGCAGTACTTC. Protein sequence: CASSLRVGQTYEQYF.

Here the CDR3 reads CASSYSGTRSLLEQFF. CDR3 coding DNA: TGTGCCAGCAGTTATTCCGGGACAAGATCTCTGCTTGAGCAGTTCTTC. The rearrangement links TRBV6-5 to TRBJ2-1, with D perhaps matching TRBD1 (6 bases). The germline V gene has CDR1 MNHEY and CDR2 SVGAGI. This CDR3 region has 16 residues. Trimming stripped 3 bases from V and 9 bases from J, with 21 bases between.

V usage is TRBV7-3 and J usage is TRBJ2-1, with 8 positions matching TRBD2. The CDR3 is made up of 15 amino acids. CDR1 is SGHTA, CDR2 FQGTGA, per germline. With 2 bases clipped from V and 6 bases from J, the junction kept 6 bases outside the gene matches. The CDR3 DNA follows: TGTGCCAGCAGCTTATTTAGCGGGGTCCCCAATGAGCAGTTCTTC. It specifies CASSLFSGVPNEQFF.

The V and J genes are TRBV18 and TRBJ2-1; D may be TRBD1 (5 bases). V gave up 1 base and J gave up 4 bases, with 11 bases separating them. Germline V gene data show CDR1 as KGHSH and CDR2 as LQKENI. CDR3 length: 15 residues. The CDR3 region is CASSPRADTYNEQFF. In DNA, the CDR3 is TGTGCCAGCTCACCACGTGCGGACACATACAATGAGCAGTTCTTC.

The chain joins TRBV6-6 to TRBJ2-7; 10 nucleotides match TRBD1. The junction had 13 bases not matched to a gene; V was cut back by 4 bases and J by 7 bases. CDR3 size: 16 residues. From germline, CDR1 is MNHNY and CDR2 SVGAGI (reference sequence). Here the CDR3 DNA reads TGTGCCAGCAGTTCTCCAGCGACAGGGGGCATGGATGAGCAGTACTTC. Translation gives CASSSPATGGMDEQYF.

This clonotype has more than one count but fewer than ten. V usage is TRBV12-3 or TRBV12-4 and J usage is TRBJ2-7; perhaps TRBD2 as D (6 bases). This CDR3 region has 12 residues. V was pared by 11 bases and J by 10 bases, with 21 bases between. The CDR3 coding sequence is TGTGCCTCAAAGTACGGAGGGGATACCCAGTACTTC. As protein: CASKYGGDTQYF.

This clonotype was observed once. The V and J genes are TRBV7-9 and TRBJ1-2; unclear D gene. CDR1 and CDR2 (germline): SEHNR, FQNEAQ (reference sequence). The V gene lost 5 bases and the J gene lost 8 bases, with 21 bases spanning the gap. This CDR3 contains 15 residues. CDR3 loop: CASSPSGNRGGGYTF. The DNA for the CDR3 is TGTGCCAGCAGCCCTTCCGGCAACCGCGGAGGGGGCTACACCTTC.

This clonotype was seen ten or more times. The chain is built from TRBV4-1 and TRBJ1-1; D may be TRBD1 (5 bases). The CDR3 contains 15 residues. Germline V gene data show CDR1 as MGHRA and CDR2 as YSYEKL. V shed 4 bases and J shed 0 bases, with 12 bases lying between them. In nucleotides, the CDR3 is TGCGCCAGCAGCCCTGGGGGGGAAATGAACACTGAAGCTTTCTTT. It is translated as CASSPGGEMNTEAFF.

Only a few counts were recorded for this clonotype. The chain uses TRBV20-1 and TRBJ2-3; 12 nucleotides agree with TRBD2. There are 19 residues in the CDR3. CDR1 is DFQATT, CDR2 SNEGSKA, per germline (reference sequence). The J segment lost 0 bases and the V segment lost 3 bases, leaving 13 bases of the junction unmatched. CDR3 bases: TGCAGTGCTAGTGCTACGTGGACTAGCGGGGCCGCTAGCACAGATACGCAGTATTTT. It specifies CSASATWTSGAASTDTQYF.

This clonotype was counted many times. The V call is TRBV3-1, the J call TRBJ2-7, with TRBD1 as a possible D gene (5 bases). Trimming left V 3 bases short and J 3 bases short, with 15 bases between. Germline V gene lookup returns CDR1 LGHDT and CDR2 YNNKEL (reference sequence). CDR3 length: 15 amino acids. The CDR3: CASSHPQGTSYEQYF. The CDR3 nucleotides are TGTGCCAGCAGCCATCCCCAGGGTACCAGCTACGAGCAGTACTTC.

Many counts were recorded for this clonotype. The chain couples TRBV6-6 to TRBJ1-2; 7 bases align to TRBD1. The germline gives CDR1 MNHNY, CDR2 SVGAGI (reference sequence). V lost 6 bases to trimming and J lost 0 bases; unmatched junction nucleotides: 7. The CDR3 spans 15 residues. The chain's CDR3 is CASSEGTDPNYGYTF. CDR3 in DNA: TGTGCCAGCAGCGAGGGGACAGATCCTAACTATGGCTACACCTTC.

V and J are TRBV12-3 or TRBV12-4 and TRBJ1-4, with unresolved D. The V gene lost 5 bases and the J gene lost 8 bases, with 12 bases spanning the gap. The CDR3 totals 13 residues. CDR3 DNA: TGTGCCAGCAGTCGAGATAGTGGGGAAAAACTGTTTTTT. Translation gives CASSRDSGEKLFF.

This clonotype showed up just a few times. One end of the junction does not line up with germline, which may come from a read error. The rearrangement links TRBV5-1 to TRBJ1-5; 7 bases line up with TRBD1. This CDR3 is built from 17 residues. The germline V gene encodes CDR1 SGHRS and CDR2 YFSETQ. The CDR3 loop is CASSLTPVQGSNQPQHF. In nucleotides, the CDR3 is TGCGCTAGCAGCTTGACCCCAGTACAGGGGAGCAATCAGCCCCAGCATTTT.

This clonotype came up a few times. Given a much more abundant clone one base away, this may be a read error. V usage is TRBV20-1 and J usage is TRBJ2-7; 10 bases are shared with TRBD2. This CDR3 is 15 amino acids long. Germline CDR1 DFQATT, CDR2 SNEGSKA (reference sequence). CDR3 nucleotide sequence: TGCAGTGTTAGAGTCCCCGGACTAGCGGCCTACGAGCAGTACTTC. Translating gives CSVRVPGLAAYEQYF.

This clonotype appeared a few times. The chain has TRBV20-1 and TRBJ2-5, with D perhaps given as TRBD1 or TRBD2 (7 bases each). V lost 5 bases and J 2 bases, leaving 12 bases between the germline ends. The CDR3 is made up of 13 amino acids. Germline loops: CDR1 DFQATT, CDR2 SNEGSKA (reference sequence). In DNA form, the CDR3 reads TGCAGTGCTGGAGCGGGACAGCAAGAGACCCAGTACTTC. Its translation: CSAGAGQQETQYF.

As for this clonotype: Mismatch with germline at one junction end may stem from a read error. This sequence joins TRBV25-1 and TRBJ1-6; 8 positions match TRBD1. Per the germline V gene, CDR1 is MGHDK and CDR2 is SYGVNS. This CDR3 region has 18 residues. Written as DNA, the CDR3 is TGTGCCAACAGTGGCGTTCGACAGGGGTTCGCATATAATTCACCCCTCCACTTT. Translation: CANSGVRQGFAYNSPLHF.

The rearrangement uses TRBV3-1 and TRBJ2-7, with 7 bases aligning to TRBD2. CDR3 length: 15 amino acids. Germline V gene sequence: CDR1 LGHDT, CDR2 YNNKEL (reference sequence). Trimming removed 5 bases from V and 0 bases from J; junction bases left unmatched: 7. CDR3 nucleotide sequence: TGTGCCAGCAGCTATTCTAGCGGATTCTCCTACGAGCAGTACTTC. Translation: CASSYSSGFSYEQYF.

The chain is built from TRBV7-1 and TRBJ1-1; D gene ambiguous. TRBV7-1 is designated an ORF whose function remains uncertain. The CDR3 has 12 amino acids. Deletions cut 1 base from V and 8 bases from J, with 8 bases between. CDR3 in DNA: TGTGCCAGCAGCTCAGGGACTTTAGAAGCTTTCTTT. Translated: CASSSGTLEAFF.

The J gene is TRBJ2-6, the V gene TRBV11-2; D possibly corresponds to TRBD2 (6 bases). V dropped 5 bases and J dropped 3 bases, with 17 bases sitting between them. CDR3 length: 17 amino acids. Germline V lookup: CDR1 SGHAT, CDR2 FQNNGV. The CDR3 reads CASSPQGGAVGANVLTF. CDR3 nucleotide sequence: TGTGCCAGCAGCCCCCAAGGAGGGGCGGTTGGGGCCAACGTCCTGACTTTC.

This sequence joins TRBV18 and TRBJ2-4; the match to TRBD2 covers 7 bases. Germline trimming cut 4 bases from V and 13 bases from J; bases unmatched to any gene: 13. Germline CDR1 and CDR2: KGHSH and LQKENI. There are 14 residues in the CDR3. The chain's CDR3 is CASSRQSAGVEQYF. The CDR3 DNA sequence: TGTGCCAGCTCACGCCAATCGGCGGGAGTTGAGCAGTACTTC.

A few counts support this clonotype. The chain has TRBV4-1 and TRBJ1-3, with 8 bases aligning to TRBD1. This CDR3 contains 15 residues. The V segment lost 3 bases and the J segment 4 bases; nucleotides outside the gene matches: 5. Germline V gene data show CDR1 as MGHRA and CDR2 as YSYEKL. In DNA, the CDR3 is TGCGCCAGCAGCCAGACTACAGGGGGGGGAAACACCATATATTTT. As protein: CASSQTTGGGNTIYF.

This clonotype was found many times. The chain carries TRBV18 and TRBJ2-6, with TRBD1 as a possible D gene (5 bases). Germline-derived CDR1 and CDR2 are KGHSH and LQKENI. The CDR3 loop spans 15 amino acids. V dropped 0 bases and J dropped 4 bases, with 7 bases sitting between them. The CDR3 is CASSPPGVGANVLTF. CDR3 sequence (DNA): TGTGCCAGCTCACCACCAGGGGTCGGGGCCAACGTCCTGACTTTC.

The sample holds a few counts of this clonotype. The J gene is TRBJ2-7, the V gene TRBV5-1; 7 nucleotides match TRBD1. The CDR3 is 14 residues long. V gave up 5 bases and J gave up 2 bases; unmatched junction bases: 7. Germline CDR1 SGHRS, CDR2 YFSETQ. Here the CDR3 reads CASRRGTEAYEQYF. The CDR3, as DNA: TGCGCCAGCAGAAGGGGGACAGAAGCCTACGAGCAGTACTTC. The variable domain in full, completed from reference TRBV5-1 and TRBJ2-7, reads KAGVTQTPRYLIKTRGQQVTLSCSPISGHRSVSWYQQTPGQGLQFLFEYFSETQRNKGNFPGRFSGRQFSNSRSEMNVSTLELGDSALYLCASRRGTEAYEQYFGPGTRLTVT.